This T cell receptor (beta chain) appears in the sequencing data of a study of blood T cells in healthy people across ages. Overall study findings and caveats: Naive CD4+ cell counts and diversity both ran higher in long-lived than in aged donors. As age increased, TCR beta diversity per million T cells fell in a roughly linear fashion.

The length of the CDR3 is 14 residues. The V gene's germline CDR1 is SNHLY and CDR2 FYNNEI. Trimming removed 4 bases at V and 8 bases at J, with 12 bases between. Sample-barcoded 5' priming and a J-beta primer mix drove a second PCR of about 7 to 11 cycles. One entry per CDR3 protein, called by TCRdb with MiXCR from the 5' RACE reads. The sample yields hundreds of thousands of distinct CDR3 sequences, 58% seen once. As to this clonotype: As yet, its antigen is unknown.

Healthy Caucasian individuals from Russia aged about 6 to 90 were enrolled as donors. Isolation yielded PBMCs, at least 6 million per sample, in every case. Sequencing was carried out using blood. This sequence originates from a man aged 25 to 40 in good health. This rearrangement joins TRBV2 to TRBJ1-6, with D unclear. CDR3 bases: TGTGCCAGCAGTGCCCGCCGGGGAGATTCACCCCTCCACTTT. Amino acid sequence: CASSARRGDSPLHF.